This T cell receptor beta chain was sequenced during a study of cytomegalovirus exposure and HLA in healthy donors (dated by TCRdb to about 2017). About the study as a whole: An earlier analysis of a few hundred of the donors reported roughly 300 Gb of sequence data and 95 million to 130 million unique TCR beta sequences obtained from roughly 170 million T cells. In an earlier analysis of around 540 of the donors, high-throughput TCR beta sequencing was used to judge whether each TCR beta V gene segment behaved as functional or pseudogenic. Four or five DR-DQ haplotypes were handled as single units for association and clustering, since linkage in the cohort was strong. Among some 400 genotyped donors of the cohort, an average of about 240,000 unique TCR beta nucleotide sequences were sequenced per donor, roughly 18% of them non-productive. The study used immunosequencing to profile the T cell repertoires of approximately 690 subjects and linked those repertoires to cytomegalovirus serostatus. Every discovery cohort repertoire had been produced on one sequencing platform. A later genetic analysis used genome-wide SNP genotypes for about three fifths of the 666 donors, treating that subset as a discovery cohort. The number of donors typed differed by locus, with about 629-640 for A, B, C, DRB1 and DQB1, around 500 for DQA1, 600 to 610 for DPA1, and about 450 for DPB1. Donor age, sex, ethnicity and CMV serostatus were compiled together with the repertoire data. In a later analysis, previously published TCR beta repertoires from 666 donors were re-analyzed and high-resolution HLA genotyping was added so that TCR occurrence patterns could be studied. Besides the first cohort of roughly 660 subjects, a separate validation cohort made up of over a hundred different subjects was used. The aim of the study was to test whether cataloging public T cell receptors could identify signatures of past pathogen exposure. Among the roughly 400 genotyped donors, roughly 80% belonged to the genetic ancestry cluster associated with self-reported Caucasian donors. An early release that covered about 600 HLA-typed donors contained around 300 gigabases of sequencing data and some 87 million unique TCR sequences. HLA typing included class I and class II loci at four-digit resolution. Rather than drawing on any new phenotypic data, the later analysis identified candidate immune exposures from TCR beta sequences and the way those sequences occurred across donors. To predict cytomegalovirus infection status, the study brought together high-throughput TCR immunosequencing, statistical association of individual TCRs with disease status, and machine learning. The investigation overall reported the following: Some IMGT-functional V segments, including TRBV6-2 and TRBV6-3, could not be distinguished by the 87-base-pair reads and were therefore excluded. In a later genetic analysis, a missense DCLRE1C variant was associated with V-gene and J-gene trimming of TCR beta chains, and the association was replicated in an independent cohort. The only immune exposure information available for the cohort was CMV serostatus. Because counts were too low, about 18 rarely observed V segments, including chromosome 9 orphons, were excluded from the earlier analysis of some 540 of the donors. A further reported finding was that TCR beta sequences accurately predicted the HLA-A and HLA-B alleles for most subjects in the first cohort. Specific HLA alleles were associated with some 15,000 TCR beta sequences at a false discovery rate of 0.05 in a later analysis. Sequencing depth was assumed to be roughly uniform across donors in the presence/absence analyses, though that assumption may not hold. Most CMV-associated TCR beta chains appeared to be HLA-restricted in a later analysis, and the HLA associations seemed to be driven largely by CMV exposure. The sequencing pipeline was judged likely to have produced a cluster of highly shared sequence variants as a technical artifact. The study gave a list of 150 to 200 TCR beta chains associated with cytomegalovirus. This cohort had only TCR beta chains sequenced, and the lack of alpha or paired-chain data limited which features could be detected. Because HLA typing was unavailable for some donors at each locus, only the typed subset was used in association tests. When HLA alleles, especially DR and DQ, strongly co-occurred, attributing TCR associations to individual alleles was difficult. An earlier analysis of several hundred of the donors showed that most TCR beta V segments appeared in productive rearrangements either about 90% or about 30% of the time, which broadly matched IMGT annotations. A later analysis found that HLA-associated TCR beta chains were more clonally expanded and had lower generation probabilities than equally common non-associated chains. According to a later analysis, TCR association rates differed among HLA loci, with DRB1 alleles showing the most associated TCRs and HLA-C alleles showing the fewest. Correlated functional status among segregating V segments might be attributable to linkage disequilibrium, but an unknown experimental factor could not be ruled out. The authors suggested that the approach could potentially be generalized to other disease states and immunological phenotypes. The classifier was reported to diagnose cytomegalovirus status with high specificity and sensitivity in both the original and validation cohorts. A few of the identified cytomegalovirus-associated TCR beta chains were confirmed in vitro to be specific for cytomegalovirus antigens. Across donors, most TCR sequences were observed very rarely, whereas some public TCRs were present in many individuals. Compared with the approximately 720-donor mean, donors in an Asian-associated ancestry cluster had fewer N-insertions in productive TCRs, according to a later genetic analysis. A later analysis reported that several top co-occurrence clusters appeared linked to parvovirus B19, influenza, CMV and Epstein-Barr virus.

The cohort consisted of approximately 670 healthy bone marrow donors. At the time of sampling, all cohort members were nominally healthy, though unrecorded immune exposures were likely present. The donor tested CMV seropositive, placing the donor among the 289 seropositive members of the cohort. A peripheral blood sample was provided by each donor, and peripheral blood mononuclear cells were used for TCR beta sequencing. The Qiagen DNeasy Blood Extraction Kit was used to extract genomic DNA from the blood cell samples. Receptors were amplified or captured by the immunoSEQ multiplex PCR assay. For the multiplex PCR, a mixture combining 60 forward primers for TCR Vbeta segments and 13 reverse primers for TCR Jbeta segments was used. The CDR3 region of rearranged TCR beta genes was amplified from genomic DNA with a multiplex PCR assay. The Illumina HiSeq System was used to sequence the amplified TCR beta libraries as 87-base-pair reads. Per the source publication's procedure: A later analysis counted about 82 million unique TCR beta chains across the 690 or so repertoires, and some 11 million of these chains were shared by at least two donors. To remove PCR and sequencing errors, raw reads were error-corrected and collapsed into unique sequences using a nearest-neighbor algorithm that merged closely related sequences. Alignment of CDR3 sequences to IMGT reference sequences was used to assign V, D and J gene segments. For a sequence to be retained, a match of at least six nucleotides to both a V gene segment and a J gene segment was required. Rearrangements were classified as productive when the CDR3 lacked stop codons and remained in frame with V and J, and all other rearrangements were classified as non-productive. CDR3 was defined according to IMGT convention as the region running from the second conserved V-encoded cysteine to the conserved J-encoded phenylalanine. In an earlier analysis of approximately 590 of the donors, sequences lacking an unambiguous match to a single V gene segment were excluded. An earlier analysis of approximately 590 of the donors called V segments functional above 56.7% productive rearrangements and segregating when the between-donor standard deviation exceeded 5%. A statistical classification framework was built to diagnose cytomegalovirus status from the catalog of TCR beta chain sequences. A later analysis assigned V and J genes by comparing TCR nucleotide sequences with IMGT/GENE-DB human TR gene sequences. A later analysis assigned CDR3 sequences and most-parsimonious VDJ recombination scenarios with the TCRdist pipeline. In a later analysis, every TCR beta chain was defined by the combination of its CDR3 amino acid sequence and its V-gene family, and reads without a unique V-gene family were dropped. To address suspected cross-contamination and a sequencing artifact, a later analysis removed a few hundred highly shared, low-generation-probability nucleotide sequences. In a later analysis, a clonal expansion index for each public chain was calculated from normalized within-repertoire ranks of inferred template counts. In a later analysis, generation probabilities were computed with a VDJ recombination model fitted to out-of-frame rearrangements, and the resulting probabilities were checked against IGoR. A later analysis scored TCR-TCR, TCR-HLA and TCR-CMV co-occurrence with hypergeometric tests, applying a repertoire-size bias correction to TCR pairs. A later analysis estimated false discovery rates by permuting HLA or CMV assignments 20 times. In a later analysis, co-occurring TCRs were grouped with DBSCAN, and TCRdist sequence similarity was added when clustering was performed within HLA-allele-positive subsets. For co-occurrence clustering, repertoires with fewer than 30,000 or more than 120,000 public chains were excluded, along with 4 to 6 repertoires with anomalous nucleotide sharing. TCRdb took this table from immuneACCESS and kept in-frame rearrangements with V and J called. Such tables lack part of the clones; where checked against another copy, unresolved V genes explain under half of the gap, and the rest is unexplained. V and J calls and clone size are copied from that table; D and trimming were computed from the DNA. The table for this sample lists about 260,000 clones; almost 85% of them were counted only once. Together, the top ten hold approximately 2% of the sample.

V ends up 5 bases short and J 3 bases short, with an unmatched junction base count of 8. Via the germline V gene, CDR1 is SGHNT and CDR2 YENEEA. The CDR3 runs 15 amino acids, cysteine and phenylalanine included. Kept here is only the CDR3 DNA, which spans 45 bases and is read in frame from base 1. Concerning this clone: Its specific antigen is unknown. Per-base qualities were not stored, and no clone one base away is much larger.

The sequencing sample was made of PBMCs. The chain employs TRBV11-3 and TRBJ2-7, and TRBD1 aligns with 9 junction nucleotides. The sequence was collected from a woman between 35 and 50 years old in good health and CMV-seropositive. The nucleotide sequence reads TGTGCCAGCAGCCTGGGACAGGGAGCATTCTACGAGCAGTACTTC. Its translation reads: CASSLGQGAFYEQYF. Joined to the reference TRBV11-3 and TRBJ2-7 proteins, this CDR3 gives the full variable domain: EAGVVQSPRYKIIEKKQPVAFWCNPISGHNTLYWYLQNLGQGPELLIRYENEEAVDDSQLPKDRFSAERLKGVDSTLKIQPAELGDSAVYLCASSLGQGAFYEQYFGPGTRLTVT.